The 30 T cell receptor beta chains given below trace back to one sample, sequenced in a study of blood T cell repertoires in COVID-19. Method: immunoSEQ multiplex PCR; TCRdb's copy keeps in-frame clones and lacks some. The profile covers hundreds of thousands of clones, with about 85% appearing a single time and roughly 8.5% taken by the ten largest. Sample: PBMCs or T cells enriched from blood (not recorded which). The receptor source for this set is a woman aged 60 to 75 who had recovered from COVID-19.

The chain is built from TRBV4-1 and TRBJ2-7; D is unclear. Trimming shortened V by 1 base and J by 7 bases, and 11 bases separated the two germline ends. The CDR3 totals 13 residues. The V gene's germline CDR1 is MGHRA and CDR2 YSYEKL. The CDR3: CASSQGGYREQYF. CDR3 DNA sequence: TGCGCCAGCAGCCAAGGAGGATATCGTGAGCAGTACTTC.

The gene calls are TRBV28 and TRBJ2-4, with TRBD1 identical over 10 bases. The CDR3 length is 15 residues. Germline-derived CDR1 and CDR2 are MDHEN and SYDVKM. With 6 bases clipped from V and 6 bases from J, the junction kept 8 bases outside the gene matches. For the CDR3, the DNA is TGTGCCAGCAGCCGCTGGGGACAGGGGACAAACATTCAGTACTTC. Encoded protein: CASSRWGQGTNIQYF.

The rearrangement uses TRBV12-3 or TRBV12-4 and TRBJ2-3; 7 nucleotides line up with TRBD1. With V trimmed by 6 bases and J by 9 bases, 6 bases remained unmatched. This CDR3 comprises 12 residues. In DNA, the CDR3 is TGTGCCAGCAGGGGGCCGGGACAGACGCAGTATTTT. Its translation is CASRGPGQTQYF.

In its sample, this clone was seen a few times. The chain joins TRBV5-1 to TRBJ2-1; maybe TRBD1 (5 bases). CDR1 and CDR2 from the germline V gene are SGHRS and YFSETQ. The CDR3 sequence is 12 residues long. Trimming removed 6 bases at V and 2 bases at J, with 6 bases between. This chain's CDR3 is CASKQAYNEQFF. CDR3 bases: TGCGCCAGCAAACAGGCCTACAATGAGCAGTTCTTC.

The V gene is TRBV6-4, the J gene TRBJ2-5; the match to TRBD2 covers 8 bases. This CDR3 is 15 amino acids long. Germline CDR1 reads MRHNA; CDR2 reads SNTAGT. Losses at the gene ends were 5 bases for V and 4 bases for J; bases not matched to a gene: 9. The CDR3 nucleotides read TGTGCCAGCAGTCCCCTCGGACTAGCTGGAGAGACCCAGTACTTC. Translating gives CASSPLGLAGETQYF.

V gene TRBV6-5 combines with J gene TRBJ2-3, with a tentative D call TRBD2 (5 bases). The CDR3 is 16 residues long. CDR1 is MNHEY, CDR2 SVGAGI, per germline. V dropped 0 bases and J dropped 1 base, with 11 bases sitting between them. The DNA for the CDR3 is TGTGCCAGCAGTTACTCGTGGGCGCGGGGCACAGATACGCAGTATTTT. It yields the protein CASSYSWARGTDTQYF.

V and J are TRBV6-5 and TRBJ2-7; D not certain. CDR3 length: 14 residues. Deletions cut 7 bases from V and 2 bases from J, with 15 bases between. The germline gives CDR1 MNHEY, CDR2 SVGAGI. CDR3 sequence (DNA): TGTGCCAGCAAGCTCGAGAGTTTTACCTACGAGCAGTACGTC. It is translated as CASKLESFTYEQYV.

J is TRBJ2-3 and V is TRBV24-1, with no clear D. V shed 0 bases and J shed 3 bases, with 9 bases lying between them. CDR3 length: 15 amino acids. Germline loops: CDR1 KGHDR, CDR2 SFDVKD. CDR3 loop: CATSDLGQETDTQYF. The DNA of the CDR3 is TGTGCCACCAGTGATTTGGGGCAGGAAACAGATACGCAGTATTTT.

The V call is TRBV2, the J call TRBJ1-5; D might be TRBD1 (6 bases). The CDR3 loop spans 15 amino acids. V was trimmed by 3 bases and J by 2 bases, leaving 11 bases between them. Germline V gene lookup returns CDR1 SNHLY and CDR2 FYNNEI. CDR3 protein: CASSDGWTGNQPQHF. CDR3 DNA sequence: TGTGCCAGCAGTGATGGATGGACAGGCAATCAGCCCCAGCATTTT.

This clone was observed a handful of times. The chain has TRBV28 and TRBJ1-1; unclear D gene. The CDR3 extends over 12 amino acids. Germline assignment: CDR1 MDHEN and CDR2 SYDVKM. V lost 7 bases to trimming and J lost 4 bases, with 10 bases between them. This CDR3 reads CASKEAPTEAFF. CDR3 bases: TGTGCCAGCAAGGAGGCCCCCACTGAAGCTTTCTTT.

The chain carries TRBV5-1 and TRBJ1-2, with 7 nucleotides matching TRBD1. The germline V gene has CDR1 SGHRS and CDR2 YFSETQ. This CDR3 has 11 residues. With V trimmed by 4 bases and J by 10 bases, 4 bases remained unmatched. The CDR3 here is CASSLGQLYTF. For the CDR3, the DNA is TGCGCCAGCAGCCTGGGACAGCTCTACACCTTC.

This chain joins TRBV10-1 and TRBJ2-1, with 7 bases identical to TRBD1. This CDR3 is built from 12 residues. Germline V gene lookup returns CDR1 WNHNN and CDR2 SYGVQD (reference sequence). The ends lost 8 bases at V and 5 bases at J; junction bases unmatched: 3. The CDR3, as DNA: TGCGCCAGCGGGGACAGAAACAATGAGCAGTTCTTC. Amino acids: CASGDRNNEQFF.

CDR3 region: CASSPPSVNTEAFF. As DNA, the CDR3 is TGTGCCAGCTCACCACCGTCAGTGAACACTGAAGCTTTCTTT. This chain connects TRBV18 to TRBJ1-1; D is undetermined. Germline V gene lookup returns CDR1 KGHSH and CDR2 LQKENI. V lost 0 bases and J 0 bases, leaving 5 bases between the germline ends. This CDR3 spans 14 amino acids. The whole variable domain, remainder taken from reference TRBV18 and TRBJ1-1, is NAGVMQNPRHLVRRRGQEARLRCSPMKGHSHVYWYRQLPEEGLKFMVYLQKENIIDESGMPKERFSAEFPKEGPSILRIQQVVRGDSAAYFCASSPPSVNTEAFFGQGTRLTVV.

The rearrangement links TRBV24-1 to TRBJ2-1; 8 bases map to TRBD2. The CDR3 loop spans 17 amino acids. The V and J ends lost 4 bases and 1 base, in that order; junction bases with no gene match: 8. Looked up from germline, CDR1 is KGHDR and CDR2 is SFDVKD. Here the CDR3 DNA reads TGTGCCACCAGTGACCCTACTAGCGGTACTTCCTACAATGAGCAGTTCTTC. Its protein product is CATSDPTSGTSYNEQFF.

The V gene is TRBV2, the J gene TRBJ1-2; possibly TRBD1 for D (5 bases). This CDR3 has 12 residues. From germline, CDR1 is SNHLY and CDR2 FYNNEI. V lost 7 bases and J 9 bases, leaving 15 bases between the germline ends. The CDR3 nucleotides read TGTGCCAGCAATCGCAGGGAGGTGAGCTACACCTTC. This codes for CASNRREVSYTF.

This chain uses TRBV19 with TRBJ1-1; unclear D gene. This CDR3 has 15 residues. CDR1 and CDR2 from the germline V gene are LNHDA and SQIVND (reference sequence). Trimming took off 3 bases at V and 1 base at J, with 12 bases between the two ends. CDR3 nucleotides: TGTGCCAGTAGTATCCCCGGGAGGCAGAACACTGAAGCTTTCTTT. Protein product: CASSIPGRQNTEAFF.

The V and J genes are TRBV23-1 and TRBJ2-3, with 12 bases lining up with TRBD1. TRBV23-1 carries the ORF label, with uncertain function. The CDR3 spans 16 residues. Unmatched junction bases numbered 6, after V lost 4 bases and J lost 4 bases. The CDR3 here is CASSPPGTGGADTQYF. In DNA form, the CDR3 reads TGCGCCAGCAGTCCCCCCGGGACAGGGGGCGCAGATACGCAGTATTTT.

This clone was observed a handful of times. The rearrangement links TRBV6-6 to TRBJ1-1, with 9 nucleotides matching TRBD1. From germline, CDR1 is MNHNY and CDR2 SVGAGI (reference sequence). This CDR3 is 13 amino acids long. The V gene end was trimmed by 4 bases and the J gene end by 8 bases; junction bases not matched to a gene: 5. The CDR3 DNA is TGTGCCAGCAGTTCGACGGGACAGGGAGAAGCTTTCTTT. It translates to CASSSTGQGEAFF.

This rearrangement joins TRBV5-1 to TRBJ2-3; 10 bases are shared with TRBD1. Germline V gene data show CDR1 as SGHRS and CDR2 as YFSETQ. The CDR3 runs 14 residues. Trimming at V came to 6 bases and at J to 4 bases, leaving 5 bases not matched to a gene. CDR3 in amino acids: CASTRDRGSDTQYF. The CDR3 DNA reads as TGCGCCAGCACCCGGGACAGGGGATCAGATACGCAGTATTTT.

The chain combines TRBV12-5 with TRBJ1-3, with D perhaps TRBD1 (5 bases). CDR3 length: 14 amino acids. Germline lookup yields CDR1 LGHNT and CDR2 FRNRAP. Trimming cost V 3 bases and J 3 bases, with 9 bases left between them. The CDR3 region is CASGFVGGGNTIYF. CDR3 DNA: TGTGCTAGTGGTTTCGTGGGGGGTGGAAACACCATATATTTT.

The chain employs TRBV15 and TRBJ2-1; 7 nucleotides align to TRBD2. Germline V gene data show CDR1 as LNHNV and CDR2 as YYDKDF (reference sequence). V shed 1 base, J shed 8 bases, and the junction held 2 bases outside the gene matches. There are 13 residues in the CDR3. CDR3 sequence: CATSRGEGYEQFF. In DNA, the CDR3 is TGTGCCACCAGCAGAGGGGAGGGATATGAGCAGTTCTTC.

The chain is built from TRBV2 and TRBJ2-2, with D maybe TRBD1 (5 bases). V lost 5 bases and J 7 bases, leaving 14 bases between the germline ends. The CDR3 contains 14 residues. CDR1 and CDR2 from the germline V gene are SNHLY and FYNNEI. CDR3 in amino acids: CASSNQGWGGELFF. The DNA for the CDR3 is TGTGCCAGCAGTAATCAGGGATGGGGCGGGGAGCTGTTTTTT.

The count of this clone is one. V usage is TRBV27 and J usage is TRBJ1-2, with D unclear. Germline V gene data show CDR1 as MNHEY and CDR2 as SMNVEV (reference sequence). The CDR3 has 14 residues. V gave up 3 bases and J gave up 4 bases, with 12 bases separating them. CDR3 residues: CASSFRGDTYGYTF. The CDR3 nucleotides read TGTGCCAGCAGTTTTCGGGGAGACACCTATGGCTACACCTTC.

Comments on this clone: The sample has other DNA sequences that encode this CDR3 too. The CDR3 sequence: CASSLGTGGEKLFF. The CDR3, as DNA: TGCGCCAGCAGCCTCGGGACAGGGGGCGAAAAACTGTTTTTT. The rearrangement links TRBV5-1 to TRBJ1-4, with 12 bases fitting TRBD1. The CDR3 is 14 residues long. The germline V gene encodes CDR1 SGHRS and CDR2 YFSETQ. V dropped 4 bases and J dropped 8; count of bases not matched to a gene: 3.

The chain links TRBV9 to TRBJ2-2; tentative D call: TRBD2 (7 bases). The germline V and J ends were trimmed by 0 bases and 4 bases, with 16 bases remaining between them. The germline CDR1 and CDR2 sequences are SGDLS and YYNGEE. The CDR3 sequence is 17 residues long. For the CDR3, the DNA is TGTGCCAGCAGCGTAGATTGGGGGGGCCCGGGCACCGGGGAGCTGTTTTTT. Translation: CASSVDWGGPGTGELFF.

V usage is TRBV6-5 and J usage is TRBJ2-7; 9 bases align to TRBD1. After removal of 4 bases from V and 3 bases from J, the junction contained 4 bases not matched to a gene. CDR1 and CDR2 from the germline V gene are MNHEY and SVGAGI. This CDR3 spans 14 amino acids. The CDR3 DNA follows: TGTGCCAGCAGTTCGGGACAGGGACTCTACGAGCAGTACGTC. This gives the protein CASSSGQGLYEQYV.

The rearrangement links TRBV9 to TRBJ2-2; tentative D call: TRBD2 (7 bases). The CDR3 is made up of 15 amino acids. Germline CDR1 and CDR2: SGDLS and YYNGEE. V lost 2 bases and J 5 bases, leaving 13 bases between the germline ends. The CDR3: CASSVGRGRTGELFF. CDR3 DNA: TGTGCCAGCAGCGTCGGGCGGGGGCGAACCGGGGAGCTGTTTTTT.

This chain uses TRBV4-1 with TRBJ1-2; 10 positions match TRBD1. Trimming cost V 4 bases and J 4 bases; bases outside gene matches: 6. The CDR3 has 15 amino acids. CDR1 is MGHRA and CDR2 is YSYEKL in the germline V gene. CDR3 in amino acids: CASSPGQGFFYGYTF. The CDR3 nucleotides read TGCGCCAGCAGCCCGGGACAGGGGTTTTTCTATGGCTACACCTTC.

The chain employs TRBV5-8 and TRBJ1-5, with TRBD1 matching over 7 bases. V was clipped by 2 bases and J by 5 bases; unmatched bases: 7. The CDR3 has 15 amino acids. Germline V lookup: CDR1 SGHTS, CDR2 YDEGEE. Written as DNA, the CDR3 is TGTGCCAGCAGCTTAGGGGACAGTTTTTATCAGCCCCAGCATTTT. This codes for CASSLGDSFYQPQHF. Full variable domain (missing parts from reference TRBV5-8 and TRBJ1-5): EAGVTQSPTHLIKTRGQQATLRCSPISGHTSVYWYQQALGLGLQFLLWYDEGEERNRGNFPPRFSGRQFPNYSSELNVNALELEDSALYLCASSLGDSFYQPQHFGDGTRLSIL.

The chain combines TRBV28 with TRBJ1-1; 8 positions agree with TRBD1. Germline V gene lookup returns CDR1 MDHEN and CDR2 SYDVKM. The CDR3 is 12 amino acids. V lost 3 bases to trimming and J lost 9 bases; unmatched junction nucleotides: 3. The CDR3 sequence is CASSFQGAKAFF. Written as DNA, the CDR3 is TGTGCCAGCAGTTTCCAGGGGGCGAAAGCTTTCTTT.